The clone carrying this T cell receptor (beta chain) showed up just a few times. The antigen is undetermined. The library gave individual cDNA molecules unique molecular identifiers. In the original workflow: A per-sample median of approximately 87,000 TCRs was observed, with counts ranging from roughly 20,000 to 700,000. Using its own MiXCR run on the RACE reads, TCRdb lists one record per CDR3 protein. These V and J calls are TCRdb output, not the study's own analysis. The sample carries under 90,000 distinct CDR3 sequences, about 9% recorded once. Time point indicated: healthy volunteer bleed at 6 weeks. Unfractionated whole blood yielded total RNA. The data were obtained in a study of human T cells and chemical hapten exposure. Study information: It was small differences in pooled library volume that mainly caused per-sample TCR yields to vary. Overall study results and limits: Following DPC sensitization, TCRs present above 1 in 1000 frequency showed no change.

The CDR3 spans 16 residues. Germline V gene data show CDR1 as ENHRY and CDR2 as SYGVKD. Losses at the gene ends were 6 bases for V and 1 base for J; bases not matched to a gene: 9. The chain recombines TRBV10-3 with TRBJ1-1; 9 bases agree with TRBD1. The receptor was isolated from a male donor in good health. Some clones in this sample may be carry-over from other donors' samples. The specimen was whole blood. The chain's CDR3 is CAISISPGQGNTEAFF. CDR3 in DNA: TGTGCCATCAGCATCTCTCCGGGACAGGGGAACACTGAAGCTTTCTTT.